In its sample, the clone carrying this TCR beta chain was seen a few times. What it recognizes is unknown. The CDR3 is 14 amino acids. Trimming shortened V by 0 bases and J by 6 bases, and 11 bases separated the two germline ends. Germline V CDR1 and CDR2: LGHDT, YNNKEL (reference sequence). Individual cDNA molecules had unique molecular identifiers attached to them by the library. In the authors' workflow: Samples held a median of 95,638 TCRs, range about 20,000–690,600. Each CDR3 protein is one row after TCRdb ran MiXCR on the reads. The V and J calls here are based on TCRdb, not the publication. Of around 120,000 distinct CDR3 sequences in the sample, over 6.5% are singletons; the top ten hold 1.4%. This entry belongs to a study of human T cells and chemical hapten exposure. Study at large: Small differences in pooled library volume mainly drove the variation in TCR yields per sample.

General observations from the study: No alteration of TCRs above 1 in 1000 frequency was seen with DPC sensitization.

Blood, whole and unfractionated, served as the source for total RNA extraction. This clonotype originated in a human donor in good health. Some clones in this sample may be carry-over from other donors' samples. Sequencing input: whole blood. This rearrangement joins TRBV3-1 to TRBJ1-2; weak D call: TRBD1 (5 bases). The CDR3 sequence: CASSQEGGDHGYTF. In DNA form, the CDR3 reads TGTGCCAGCAGCCAAGAAGGAGGGGACCATGGCTACACCTTC.